These 7 T cell receptor beta chains were sequenced from one sample in a study of cytomegalovirus exposure and HLA in healthy donors (TCRdb year 2017). Library generation was performed with the immunoSEQ multiplex PCR assay. For the multiplex PCR, a mixture combining 60 forward primers for TCR Vbeta segments and 13 reverse primers for TCR Jbeta segments was used. Held by TCRdb, this immuneACCESS table contains in-frame sequences only and omits some clones. Under half of the omission traces to an unresolved V gene where checked; the cause of the rest is unknown. The sample table contains roughly 150,000 clones; only one count was recorded for roughly 80% of them. The ten largest clones represent roughly 1.4% of the sample. Specimen: PBMCs. All receptors come from a man in his forties or fifties in good health and CMV-seropositive.

V usage is TRBV5-1 and J usage is TRBJ1-2; 7 positions match TRBD1. Losses at the gene ends were 0 bases for V and 5 bases for J; bases not matched to a gene: 10. The CDR3 loop spans 16 amino acids. Germline V gives CDR1 SGHRS, CDR2 YFSETQ. CDR3 loop: CASSLAEEGARYGYTF. As DNA, the CDR3 is TGCGCCAGCAGCTTGGCCGAAGAGGGGGCACGATATGGCTACACCTTC.

The J gene is TRBJ1-2, the V gene TRBV5-8; 7 nucleotides align to TRBD1. The J segment lost 8 bases and the V segment lost 7 bases, leaving 14 bases of the junction unmatched. From germline, CDR1 is SGHTS and CDR2 YDEGEE. This CDR3 contains 14 residues. The CDR3, as DNA: TGTGCCAGCGGGGACAGATCGAAGGCCTACGGCTACACCTTC. Translating gives CASGDRSKAYGYTF.

The chain combines TRBV7-8 with TRBJ2-1, with 9 bases that match TRBD1. V was pared by 5 bases and J by 4 bases, with 6 bases of the junction left unmatched. This CDR3 spans 15 amino acids. In germline, CDR1 is SGHVS, CDR2 FQNEAQ. The CDR3: CASSDRDRAYNEQFF. The CDR3 bases are TGTGCCAGCAGCGACCGGGACAGGGCATACAATGAGCAGTTCTTC.

This chain links TRBV4-1 with TRBJ2-4, with D possibly matching TRBD1 (6 bases). The CDR3 runs to 16 residues. Germline V gives CDR1 MGHRA, CDR2 YSYEKL. V was pared by 3 bases and J by 0 bases, with 12 bases between. The CDR3: CASSHPDRLAKNIQYF. The DNA for the CDR3 is TGCGCCAGCAGCCACCCCGACAGGCTAGCCAAAAACATTCAGTACTTC.

The CDR3 here is CASGQLGPTNEKLFF. CDR3 nucleotide sequence: TGTGCCAGCGGGCAATTGGGGCCAACTAATGAAAAACTGTTTTTT. J is TRBJ1-4 and V is TRBV6-4; a possible D gene is TRBD1 (5 bases). The V end lost 8 bases, the J end lost 0 bases, and 13 bases lay between the germline ends. The CDR3 contains 15 residues. Germline CDR1 MRHNA, CDR2 SNTAGT.

J is TRBJ2-7 and V is TRBV27; 9 nucleotides line up with TRBD1. V lost 6 bases to trimming and J lost 1 base; unmatched junction nucleotides: 4. In germline, CDR1 is MNHEY, CDR2 SMNVEV (reference sequence). The CDR3 has 14 residues. The CDR3 DNA is TGTGCCAGCAGCCAGGACAGGGGATCCTACGAGCAGTACTTC. This codes for CASSQDRGSYEQYF.

J is TRBJ2-5 and V is TRBV28; D uncertain. CDR3 length: 11 residues. V shed 5 bases and J shed 2 bases, with 3 bases lying between them. Germline lookup yields CDR1 MDHEN and CDR2 SYDVKM. CDR3 nucleotides: TGTGCCAGCAGTCTTCAAGAGACCCAGTACTTC. This gives the protein CASSLQETQYF.